This T cell receptor beta chain was captured by sequencing in a study of T cells in Graves' hyperthyroidism and ophthalmopathy. V dropped 0 bases and J dropped 3; count of bases not matched to a gene: 1. The CDR3 length is 14 residues. Per germline, CDR1 MGHDK and CDR2 SYGVNS. Amplified TCR beta CDR3 regions came from RNA transcripts. The HTBI primer set drove a first-round RT-PCR of the TCR CDR3. TCRdb reanalysed the multiplex PCR reads using MiXCR and keeps one entry per CDR3 protein. Of a few hundred thousand distinct CDR3 sequences in the sample, around 20% were seen once. This clonotype was detected ten times or more.

The J gene is TRBJ2-5, the V gene TRBV25-1; 7 nucleotides align to TRBD2. This receptor was identified in a man younger than 35 with Graves' hyperthyroidism. Material for sequencing was blood. The CDR3 bases are TGTGCCAGCAGTGAATATGGGACTAAAGAGACCCAGTACTTC. Its protein is CASSEYGTKETQYF.